This T cell receptor (beta chain) stems from a study of tumor-infiltrating lymphocytes in localized non-small cell lung cancer. The CDR3 length is 14 residues. The germline V gene encodes CDR1 SGHRS and CDR2 YFSETQ. V was cut by 0 bases and J by 7 bases, with 13 bases left in between. TCRdb's copy holds only in-frame clones and misses some; the assay was immunoSEQ multiplex PCR. The sample includes around 5,500 clones, 81% of them seen just once. The sample comprised lung tumor tissue. This chain connects TRBV5-1 to TRBJ1-2; D is uncertain. The sequence derives from a human donor with non-small cell lung cancer. The CDR3: CASSLDTEAVGYTF. In nucleotides, the CDR3 is TGCGCCAGCAGCTTGGATACCGAGGCAGTTGGCTACACCTTC.